In its sample, the clone carrying this T cell receptor (beta chain) was seen a few times. Its antigen remains unknown. V lost 1 base to trimming and J lost 0 bases, with 10 bases between them. This CDR3 has 16 residues. Germline lookup yields CDR1 KGHSH and CDR2 LQKENI. The sample comes from a study of OX40 agonist ivuxolimab in advanced cancers. As for the study in general: Patients were dosed with the agonistic anti-OX40 (CD134) antibody ivuxolimab. Dosing consisted of intravenous ivuxolimab at 0.01 to 10 mg/kg every 2 weeks. The dose-escalation group included hepatocellular carcinoma, melanoma, renal cell carcinoma and head and neck cancer.

Generated by immunoSEQ multiplex PCR, the TCRdb table keeps only in-frame clones and is missing some. The sample yields over 10,000 clones, over 70% seen once. Notes on the study in general: Expanded clones were, on average, more numerous among CD8+ T cells than CD4+.

This clonotype originated in an adult with an advanced solid tumor such as melanoma, head and neck, liver or kidney cancer. The chain joins TRBV18 to TRBJ1-5, with D hard to call. This material consisted of CD4+ or CD8+ T cells sorted from blood, taken in a trial of the OX40 agonist ivuxolimab. The CDR3 coding sequence is TGTGCCAGCTCACCACTCAGCCCAGATAGCAATCAGCCCCAGCATTTT. It specifies CASSPLSPDSNQPQHF.